These T cell receptor beta chains were read from a single sample in a study of T cell repertoires in cytomegalovirus infection. Their specific antigens are unknown. One entry per CDR3 protein, called by TCRdb with MiXCR from the reads. The data contain 57,000 or so distinct CDR3 sequences, around 34% of them seen just once; the ten biggest clones take up 70%. Source material: PBMCs, sequenced either directly or after in vitro stimulation (not recorded which). The receptors were gathered from a human donor in good health (CMV status not recorded). Some clones in this sample may be carry-over from other donors' samples. Each CDR3 is given with its conserved first and last residue. Each record gives: V gene, J gene, clone size, D gene, CDR3 protein, CDR3 DNA. D genes are given only for firm matches. Part of the rows lack a size; the others show once, few, many or a class for expanded clones.

>TRBV28|TRBJ2-1|NA|TRBD2
CASSSLAGLSSYNEQFF
TGTGCCAGCAGTTCTCTAGCGGGTCTGAGCTCCTACAATGAGCAGTTCTTC
>TRBV12-5|TRBJ1-2|few|NA
CASGLVGDRSDNYGYTF
TGTGCTAGTGGTTTGGTCGGAGACCGGAGTGATAACTATGGCTACACCTTC
>TRBV11-3|TRBJ2-3|few|NA
CASSETVRDTQYF
TGTGCCAGCAGCGAGACAGTAAGAGATACGCAGTATTTT
>TRBV20-1|TRBJ2-3|NA|NA
CSAGGLPTDTQYF
TGCAGTGCTGGAGGACTCCCCACAGATACGCAGTATTTT
>TRBV7-2|TRBJ2-1|NA|NA
CASRLPGAYYNEQFF
TGTGCCAGCAGGCTCCCGGGGGCCTACTACAATGAGCAGTTCTTC
>TRBV18|TRBJ2-7|NA|NA
CASSPPNKAYEQYF
TGTGCCAGCTCACCGCCCAACAAAGCCTACGAGCAGTACTTC
>TRBV6-2/TRBV6-3|TRBJ2-1|few|TRBD2
CASSRRGLVIVVGQFF
TGTGCCAGCAGTCGACGGGGACTAGTAATAGTGGTGGGCCAGTTCTTC
>TRBV5-6|TRBJ2-1|few|NA
CASSLFGIEQFF
TGTGCCAGCAGCTTGTTCGGTATCGAGCAGTTCTTC
>TRBV27|TRBJ2-6|many|NA
CASSSGRLGGANVLTF
TGTGCCAGCAGTTCCGGGCGACTGGGGGGGGCCAACGTCCTGACTTTC
>TRBV19|TRBJ1-2|few|NA
CASNADRNGYTF
TGTGCCAGTAATGCCGACCGAAATGGCTACACCTTC
>TRBV12-3/TRBV12-4|TRBJ1-3|few|NA
CASSSGLGNTIYF
TGTGCCAGCAGCTCCGGGCTTGGAAACACCATATATTTT
>TRBV5-3|TRBJ2-5|NA|TRBD2
CASSLGRLAGGRETQYF
TGTGCCAGCAGCTTGGGAAGACTAGCGGGGGGGCGGGAGACCCAGTACTTC
>TRBV12-3/TRBV12-4|TRBJ1-4|NA|NA
CASSLGVTNEKLFF
TGTGCCAGCAGTTTAGGGGTGACTAATGAAAAACTGTTTTTT
>TRBV11-2|TRBJ2-1|NA|TRBD2
CASSLAPGLAGASRNEQFF
TGTGCCAGCAGCCTTGCGCCGGGACTAGCGGGGGCCTCGCGGAATGAGCAGTTCTTC
>TRBV7-2|TRBJ1-5|many|NA
CASSSSVSNQPQHF
TGTGCCAGCAGTTCTTCTGTCAGCAATCAGCCCCAGCATTTT
>TRBV7-2|TRBJ2-3|medium-sized|TRBD2
CASSSTSGDGDTQYF
TGTGCCAGCAGTTCCACTAGCGGGGATGGAGATACGCAGTATTTT
>TRBV7-9|TRBJ1-1|many|NA
CASSLRIDRKNTEAFF
TGTGCCAGCAGCCTCCGAATCGACAGAAAGAACACTGAAGCTTTCTTT
>TRBV20-1|TRBJ2-1|once|TRBD2
CSARVASGSYNEQFF
TGCAGTGCTAGGGTAGCTAGCGGGAGTTACAATGAGCAGTTCTTC
>TRBV20-1|TRBJ2-1|few|NA
CSARGGLAAGEQFF
TGCAGTGCTAGAGGCGGACTGGCAGCTGGTGAGCAGTTCTTC
>TRBV11-2|TRBJ2-7|NA|NA
CASSTQYEQYF
TGTGCCAGCAGCACGCAGTACGAGCAGTACTTC
>TRBV7-2|TRBJ2-1|few|TRBD2
CASNLAGGPSYNEQFF
TGTGCCAGCAACCTAGCGGGAGGGCCGTCCTACAATGAGCAGTTCTTC
>TRBV5-4|TRBJ1-4|NA|TRBD1
CASSFGPTGSGEKLFF
TGTGCCAGCAGCTTCGGGCCGACAGGGTCCGGTGAAAAACTGTTTTTT
>TRBV6-2/TRBV6-3|TRBJ2-3|NA|TRBD2
CASSSGLAGTPRYF
TGTGCCAGCAGTAGCGGACTAGCGGGGACCCCCCGGTATTTT
>TRBV7-2|TRBJ1-2|NA|NA
CASGTATWAYTF
TGTGCTTCTGGGACTGCCACTTGGGCTTACACCTTC
>TRBV20-1|TRBJ2-3|NA|TRBD2
CSARDSGLDGTDTQYF
TGCAGTGCTAGAGATTCGGGACTAGATGGCACAGATACGCAGTATTTT
>TRBV20-1|TRBJ2-7|NA|TRBD1
CSAEDRGLLYEQYF
TGCAGTGCTGAAGACAGGGGGCTTCTCTACGAGCAGTACTTC
>TRBV15|TRBJ2-1|few|NA
CATSREGSSYNEQFF
TGTGCCACCAGCAGAGAAGGGAGCTCCTACAATGAGCAGTTCTTC
>TRBV20-1|TRBJ1-5|NA|NA
CSARGQGDQPQHF
TGCAGTGCTAGAGGGCAGGGCGATCAGCCCCAGCATTTT
>TRBV6-2/TRBV6-3|TRBJ2-1|NA|NA
CASSYGGGPFDEQFF
TGTGCCAGCAGTTATGGAGGAGGGCCCTTCGATGAGCAGTTCTTC
>TRBV5-1|TRBJ2-7|NA|NA
CASSPLPGSTAYEQYF
TGCGCCAGCAGCCCACTACCAGGGTCAACCGCCTACGAGCAGTACTTC